Sequencing of this TCR beta chain was carried out in a study of T cells of healthy individuals. Germline V gene data show CDR1 as SGHTA and CDR2 as FQGNSA. Trimming removed 5 bases from V and 5 bases from J, with 15 bases in between. This CDR3 contains 14 residues. From the 5' RACE reads, TCRdb called clonotypes with MiXCR, one entry per CDR3 protein. The sample contains about 96,000 distinct CDR3 sequences, about 16% of which appear only once. The sequence was obtained from a human donor in good health. The rearrangement uses TRBV7-2 and TRBJ2-5; D remains unclear. In nucleotides, the CDR3 is TGTGCCAGCAGCCTACCGTTCCGCCCGGAGACCCAGTACTTC. The encoded protein is CASSLPFRPETQYF.